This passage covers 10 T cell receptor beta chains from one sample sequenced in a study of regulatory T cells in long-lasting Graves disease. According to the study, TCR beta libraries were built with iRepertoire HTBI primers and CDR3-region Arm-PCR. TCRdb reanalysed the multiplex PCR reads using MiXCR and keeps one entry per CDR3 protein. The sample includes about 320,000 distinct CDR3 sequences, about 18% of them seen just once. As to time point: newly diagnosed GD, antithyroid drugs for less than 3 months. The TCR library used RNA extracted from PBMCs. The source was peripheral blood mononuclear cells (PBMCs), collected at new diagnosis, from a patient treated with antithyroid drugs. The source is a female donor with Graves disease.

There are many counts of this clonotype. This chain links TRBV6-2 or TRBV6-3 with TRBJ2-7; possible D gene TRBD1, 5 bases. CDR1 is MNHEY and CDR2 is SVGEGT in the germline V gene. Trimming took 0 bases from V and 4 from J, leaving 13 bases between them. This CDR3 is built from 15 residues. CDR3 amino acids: CASSYSDIAGYEQYF. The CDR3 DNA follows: TGTGCCAGCAGTTACTCGGACATAGCCGGATACGAGCAGTACTTC.

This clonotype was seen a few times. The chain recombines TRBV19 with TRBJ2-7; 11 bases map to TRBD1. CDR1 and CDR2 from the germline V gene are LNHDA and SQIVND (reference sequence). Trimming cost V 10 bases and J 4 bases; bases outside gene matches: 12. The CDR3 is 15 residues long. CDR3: CATSPGQGALYEQYF. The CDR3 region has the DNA TGTGCCACCTCACCCGGACAGGGGGCTTTATACGAGCAGTACTTC.

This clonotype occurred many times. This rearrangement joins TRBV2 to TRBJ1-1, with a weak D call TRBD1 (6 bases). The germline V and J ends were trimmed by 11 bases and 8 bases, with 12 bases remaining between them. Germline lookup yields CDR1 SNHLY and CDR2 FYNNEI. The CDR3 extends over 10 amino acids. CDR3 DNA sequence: TGTGCCCGCGGGGGGGCCGAAGCTTTCTTT. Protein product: CARGGAEAFF.

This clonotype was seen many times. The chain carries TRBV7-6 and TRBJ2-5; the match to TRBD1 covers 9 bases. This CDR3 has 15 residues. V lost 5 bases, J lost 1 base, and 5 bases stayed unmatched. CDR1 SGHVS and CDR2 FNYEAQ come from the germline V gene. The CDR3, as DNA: TGTGCCAGCAGCCAGGGGGACAGGGCCCAAGAGACCCAGTACTTC. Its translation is CASSQGDRAQETQYF.

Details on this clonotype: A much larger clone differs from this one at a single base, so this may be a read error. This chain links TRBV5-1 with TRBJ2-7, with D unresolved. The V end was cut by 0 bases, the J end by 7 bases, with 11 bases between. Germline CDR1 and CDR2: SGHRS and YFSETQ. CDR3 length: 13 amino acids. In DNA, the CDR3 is TGCGCCAGCAGCTTGGACGGCCTCAATGAGCAGTACTTC. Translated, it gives CASSLDGLNEQYF.

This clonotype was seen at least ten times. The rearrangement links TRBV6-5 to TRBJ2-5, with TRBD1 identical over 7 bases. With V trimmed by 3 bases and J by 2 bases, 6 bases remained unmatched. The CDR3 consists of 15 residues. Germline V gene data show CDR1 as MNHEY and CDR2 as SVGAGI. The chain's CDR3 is CASSYYGTEQETQYF. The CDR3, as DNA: TGTGCCAGCAGTTATTATGGGACAGAGCAAGAGACCCAGTACTTC.

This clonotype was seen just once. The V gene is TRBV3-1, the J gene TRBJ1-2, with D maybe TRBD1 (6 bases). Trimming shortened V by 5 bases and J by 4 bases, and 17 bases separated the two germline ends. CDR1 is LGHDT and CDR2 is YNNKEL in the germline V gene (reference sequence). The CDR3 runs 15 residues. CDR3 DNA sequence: TGTGCCAGCAGCTTCAAGACAGGAAACCCCTATGGCTACACCTTC. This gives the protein CASSFKTGNPYGYTF.

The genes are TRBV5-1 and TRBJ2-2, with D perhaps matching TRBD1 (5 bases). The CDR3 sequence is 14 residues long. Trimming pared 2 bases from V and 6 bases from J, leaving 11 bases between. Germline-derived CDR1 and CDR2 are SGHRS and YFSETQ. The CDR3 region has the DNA TGCGCCAGCAGCTTTGAAGGGGTCGCCGGGGAGCTGTTTTTT. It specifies CASSFEGVAGELFF.

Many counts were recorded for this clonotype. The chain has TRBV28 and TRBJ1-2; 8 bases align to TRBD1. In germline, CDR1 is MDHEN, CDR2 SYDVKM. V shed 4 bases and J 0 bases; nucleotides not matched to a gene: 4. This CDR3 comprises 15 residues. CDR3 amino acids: CASSSTGGPNYGYTF. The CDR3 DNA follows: TGTGCCAGCAGTTCTACAGGGGGACCTAACTATGGCTACACCTTC.

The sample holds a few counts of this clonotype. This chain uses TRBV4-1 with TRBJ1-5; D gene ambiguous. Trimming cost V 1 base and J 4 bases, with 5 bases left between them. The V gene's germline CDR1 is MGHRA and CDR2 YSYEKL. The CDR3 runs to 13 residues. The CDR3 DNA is TGCGCCAGCAGCCAAGCTCCGAATCAGCCCCAGCATTTT. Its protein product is CASSQAPNQPQHF.